One and the same sample provided the 23 T cell receptor beta chains below, sequenced in a study of T cell responses to AZD1222 COVID-19 vaccine (dated by TCRdb to about 2021). The sample's time point, from its label and the paper: about 28 days (+/-7) after the second vaccine dose. Library preparation was by the immunoSEQ multiplex PCR assay. TCRdb obtained this table from immuneACCESS and retained in-frame rearrangements with V and J assigned. These tables miss some clones; where compared with another copy, unresolved V genes account for less than half of the shortfall, and the remainder is unexplained. The sample data list some 110,000 clones, and about 90% of these were observed just once. 7.5% to 9% of the sample comes from the top ten. Here the sequenced sample was peripheral blood, taken 28 days after the second AZD1222 dose. The receptors derive from an adult who received the AZD1222 COVID-19 vaccine.

V usage is TRBV7-2 and J usage is TRBJ2-7; TRBD1 aligns across 12 bases. This CDR3 region has 13 residues. The ends lost 5 bases at V and 7 bases at J; junction bases unmatched: 3. Germline CDR1 reads SGHTA; CDR2 reads FQGNSA. The CDR3 DNA sequence: TGTGCCAGCAGCCGGGACAGGGGGCGAGAGCAGTACTTC. Translating gives CASSRDRGREQYF.

The chain joins TRBV19 to TRBJ1-5; D might be TRBD1 (6 bases). Per the germline V gene, CDR1 is LNHDA and CDR2 is SQIVND (reference sequence). Trimming pared 4 bases from V and 5 bases from J, leaving 18 bases between. The CDR3 length is 16 residues. The CDR3 DNA follows: TGTGCCAGTAGTAATATTGGAGAGGGGGGCCATCAGCCCCAGCATTTT. Protein sequence: CASSNIGEGGHQPQHF. The full variable domain, with the rest looked up from reference TRBV19 and TRBJ1-5, is DGGITQSPKYLFRKEGQNVTLSCEQNLNHDAMYWYRQDPGQGLRLIYYSQIVNDFQKGDIAEGYSVSREKKESFPLTVTSAQKNPTAFYLCASSNIGEGGHQPQHFGDGTRLSIL.

The rearrangement uses TRBV9 and TRBJ2-2, with 9 bases lining up with TRBD2. Germline CDR1 and CDR2: SGDLS and YYNGEE. This CDR3 region has 16 residues. The V gene end was trimmed by 2 bases and the J gene end by 4 bases; junction bases not matched to a gene: 6. The CDR3 bases are TGTGCCAGCAGCGTGGGCGGGGGGGCTGGCACCGGGGAGCTGTTTTTT. Amino acids: CASSVGGGAGTGELFF.

The V gene is TRBV18, the J gene TRBJ1-6; D remains ambiguous. The CDR3 is 15 residues long. Looked up from germline, CDR1 is KGHSH and CDR2 is LQKENI. V lost 3 bases, J lost 7 bases, and 13 bases lay in between. The CDR3 loop reads CASSPGPDLNSPLHF. CDR3 coding DNA: TGTGCCAGCTCACCTGGGCCCGATTTAAATTCACCCCTCCACTTT.

The gene calls are TRBV11-2 and TRBJ2-5; TRBD2 aligns across 14 bases. There are 19 residues in the CDR3. Germline V gives CDR1 SGHAT, CDR2 FQNNGV. After removal of 1 base from V and 2 bases from J, the junction contained 9 bases not matched to a gene. Here the CDR3 reads CASSLVSHWTSGGQETQYF. In DNA, the CDR3 is TGTGCCAGCAGCTTAGTTTCTCATTGGACTAGCGGGGGGCAAGAGACCCAGTACTTC.

CDR3 residues: CASSYPGGELFF. The CDR3 DNA follows: TGTGCCAGCAGTTACCCCGGCGGGGAGCTGTTTTTT. This chain joins TRBV27 and TRBJ2-2, with D unresolved. V was shortened by 4 bases and J by 7 bases, with 7 bases between the two germline ends. CDR1 is MNHEY and CDR2 is SMNVEV in the germline V gene (reference sequence). CDR3 length: 12 residues.

V usage is TRBV7-9 and J usage is TRBJ1-2; D is ambiguous. CDR3 length: 13 amino acids. The V end lost 3 bases, the J end lost 4 bases, and 9 bases lay between the germline ends. Germline CDR1 SEHNR, CDR2 FQNEAQ (reference sequence). Here the CDR3 reads CASSLGGGYGYTF. The CDR3 DNA sequence: TGTGCCAGCAGCTTGGGAGGAGGCTATGGCTACACCTTC.

V and J are TRBV4-3 and TRBJ1-2; possibly TRBD1 for D (6 bases). The germline gives CDR1 LGHNA, CDR2 YSLEER. This CDR3 is 17 amino acids long. The V and J ends lost 0 bases and 6 bases respectively, with 20 bases between them. Written as DNA, the CDR3 is TGCGCCAGCAGCCAAGATTCCACAGGGAAAGGTTCAGATGGCTACACCTTC. Residues: CASSQDSTGKGSDGYTF.

V gene TRBV7-3 combines with J gene TRBJ1-1; D not certain. Germline-derived CDR1 and CDR2 are SGHTA and FQGTGA. This CDR3 region has 15 residues. Trimming left V 3 bases short and J 1 base short, with 12 bases between. The CDR3 here is CASSLSAGKNTEAFF. CDR3 DNA sequence: TGTGCCAGCAGCTTGTCAGCCGGGAAGAACACTGAAGCTTTCTTT. The full variable domain, its missing parts supplied by reference TRBV7-3 and TRBJ1-1, is GAGVSQTPSNKVTEKGKYVELRCDPISGHTALYWYRQSLGQGPEFLIYFQGTGAADDSGLPNDRFFAVRPEGSVSTLKIQRTERGDSAVYLCASSLSAGKNTEAFFGQGTRLTVV.

This rearrangement joins TRBV11-1 to TRBJ2-7; no reliable D call. V was pared by 4 bases and J by 3 bases, with 4 bases between. CDR1 and CDR2 from the germline V gene are SGHAT and FQDESV (reference sequence). There are 11 residues in the CDR3. CDR3 nucleotides: TGTGCCAGCAGCTCCTTCTACGAGCAGTACTTC. Translated: CASSSFYEQYF.

The chain is built from TRBV7-3 and TRBJ2-3, with a weak D call TRBD2 (5 bases). The CDR3 runs to 17 residues. V dropped 1 base and J dropped 0 bases, with 14 bases sitting between them. Germline loops: CDR1 SGHTA, CDR2 FQGTGA. The CDR3 region has the DNA TGTGCCAGCAGCTTAAACCCCCCCAGGACTAGCACAGATACGCAGTATTTT. Its translation: CASSLNPPRTSTDTQYF.

The chain has TRBV11-3 and TRBJ1-1; 7 bases align to TRBD1. After removal of 4 bases from V and 2 bases from J, the junction contained 13 bases not matched to a gene. The CDR3 length is 17 residues. The germline CDR1 and CDR2 sequences are SGHNT and YENEEA. CDR3 sequence: CASSSGTGVGGNTEAFF. In DNA, the CDR3 is TGTGCCAGCAGCTCCGGTACAGGGGTGGGGGGAAACACTGAAGCTTTCTTT.

This clone was detected once. V is TRBV29-1 and J is TRBJ2-1, with D hard to call. The V gene lost 7 bases and the J gene lost 8 bases, with 15 bases spanning the gap. There are 12 residues in the CDR3. The germline V gene encodes CDR1 SQVTM and CDR2 ANQGSEA. The CDR3 DNA follows: TGCAGCGCAACGAAGGCTAGTTATGAGCAGTTCTTC. Encoded protein: CSATKASYEQFF.

J is TRBJ2-7 and V is TRBV4-3, with D tentatively TRBD1 (6 bases). Germline assignment: CDR1 LGHNA and CDR2 YSLEER. V lost 0 bases and J 3 bases, leaving 15 bases between the germline ends. The CDR3 totals 16 residues. Here the CDR3 reads CASSQDRTEAGYEQYF. As DNA, the CDR3 is TGCGCCAGCAGCCAAGATCGGACAGAGGCGGGCTACGAGCAGTACTTC.

J is TRBJ2-7 and V is TRBV28, with a tentative D call TRBD1 (6 bases). CDR1 and CDR2 (germline): MDHEN, SYDVKM. This CDR3 is 11 amino acids long. The V end lost 6 bases, the J end lost 3 bases, and 6 bases lay between the germline ends. DNA for the CDR3: TGTGCCAGCAGAGGGGGCTACGAGCAGTACTTC. The encoded protein is CASRGGYEQYF.

CDR3 in amino acids: CASNVQGSGNTIYF. CDR3 nucleotide sequence: TGTGCCAGTAACGTACAGGGCTCTGGAAACACCATATATTTT. The chain combines TRBV19 with TRBJ1-3; D may be TRBD1 (6 bases). V was clipped by 7 bases and J by 0 bases, with 10 bases between them. The CDR3 covers 14 residues. The V gene's germline CDR1 is LNHDA and CDR2 SQIVND (reference sequence).

The chain couples TRBV7-2 to TRBJ2-2, with 12 bases identical to TRBD2. This CDR3 is 17 amino acids long. Germline-derived CDR1 and CDR2 are SGHTA and FQGNSA. J lost 7 bases, V lost 1 base, and 7 bases had no gene match. The CDR3 DNA reads TGTGCCAGCAGCTTAGAGGCTAGCGGGGGGGCCGTCGGGGAGCTGTTTTTT. As protein: CASSLEASGGAVGELFF.

The V gene is TRBV6-5, the J gene TRBJ1-1; 7 positions match TRBD1. The germline CDR1 and CDR2 sequences are MNHEY and SVGAGI. The CDR3 is 15 residues long. Trimming took 4 bases from V and 5 from J; bases not matched to a gene: 10. The CDR3 DNA sequence: TGTGCCAGCAGTTCACCGACAGGGTTGGGAACTGAAGCTTTCTTT. It translates to CASSSPTGLGTEAFF.

V gene TRBV6-5 combines with J gene TRBJ1-2; possibly TRBD1 for D (5 bases). Per germline, CDR1 MNHEY and CDR2 SVGAGI. This CDR3 has 11 residues. With 11 bases removed from V and 5 bases from J, the gap between germline ends came to 12 bases. The CDR3 DNA sequence: TGTGCCGTCGCAGGGACTTATGGCTACACCTTC. It codes for CAVAGTYGYTF.

The chain employs TRBV6-2 or TRBV6-3 and TRBJ1-2; a possible D gene is TRBD1 (5 bases). The CDR3 has 13 residues. Trimming cost V 5 bases and J 2 bases, with 9 bases left between them. Germline V gives CDR1 MNHEY, CDR2 SVGEGT. The CDR3 coding sequence is TGTGCCAGCAGTGTTGGGGGAAACTATGGCTACACCTTC. Amino acids: CASSVGGNYGYTF.

J is TRBJ2-7 and V is TRBV4-3; weak D call: TRBD2 (6 bases). Germline CDR1 LGHNA, CDR2 YSLEER. CDR3 size: 15 residues. V shed 0 bases and J shed 0 bases, with 9 bases lying between them. CDR3 nucleotides: TGCGCCAGCAGCCAAGATGCGGGGAGCTCCTACGAGCAGTACTTC. It yields the protein CASSQDAGSSYEQYF.

This rearrangement joins TRBV19 to TRBJ1-4, with D perhaps matching TRBD1 (5 bases). CDR3 length: 15 residues. Germline lookup yields CDR1 LNHDA and CDR2 SQIVND (reference sequence). The ends were cut back, 5 bases at V and 3 bases at J, with 13 bases in the middle. CDR3 DNA sequence: TGTGCCAGTAGTGGTGCAGGGACGGCTAATGAAAAACTGTTTTTT. Its protein product is CASSGAGTANEKLFF.

This clone was seen many times. This sample also contains other DNA sequences that code for the same CDR3. The chain carries TRBV15 and TRBJ1-4; 9 bases are a match to TRBD1. CDR1 and CDR2 from the germline V gene are LNHNV and YYDKDF (reference sequence). V lost 3 bases and J lost 4; bases outside the gene matches: 0. This CDR3 is 14 amino acids long. DNA of the CDR3: TGTGCCACCAGCAGGGGACAGGGTAATGAAAAACTGTTTTTT. This encodes CATSRGQGNEKLFF.